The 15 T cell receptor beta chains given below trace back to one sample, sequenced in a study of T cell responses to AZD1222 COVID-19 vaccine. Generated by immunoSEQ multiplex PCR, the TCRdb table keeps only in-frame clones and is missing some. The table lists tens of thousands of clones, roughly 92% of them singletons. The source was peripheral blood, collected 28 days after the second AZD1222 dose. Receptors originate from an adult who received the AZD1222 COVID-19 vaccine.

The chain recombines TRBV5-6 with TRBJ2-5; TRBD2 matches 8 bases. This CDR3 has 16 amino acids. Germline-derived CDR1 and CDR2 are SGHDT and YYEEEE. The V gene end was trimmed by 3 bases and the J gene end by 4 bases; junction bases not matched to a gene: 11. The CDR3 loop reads CASSSYPGGARETQYF. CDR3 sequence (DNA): TGTGCCAGCAGCTCCTACCCGGGGGGGGCCCGAGAGACCCAGTACTTC.

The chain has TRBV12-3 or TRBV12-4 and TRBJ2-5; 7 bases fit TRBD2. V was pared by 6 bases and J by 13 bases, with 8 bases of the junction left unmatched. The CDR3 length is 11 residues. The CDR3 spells CASSLGGVWYF. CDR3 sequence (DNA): TGTGCCAGCAGCCTGGGGGGGGTCTGGTACTTC.

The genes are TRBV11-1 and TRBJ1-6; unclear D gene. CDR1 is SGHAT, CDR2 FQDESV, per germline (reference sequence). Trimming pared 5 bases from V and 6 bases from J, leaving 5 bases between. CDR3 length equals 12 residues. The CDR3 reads CASSTRNSPLHF. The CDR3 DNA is TGTGCCAGCAGCACCCGTAATTCACCCCTCCACTTT. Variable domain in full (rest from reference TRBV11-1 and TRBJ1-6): EAEVAQSPRYKITEKSQAVAFWCDPISGHATLYWYRQILGQGPELLVQFQDESVVDDSQLPKDRFSAERLKGVDSTLKIQPAELGDSAMYLCASSTRNSPLHFGNGTRLTVT.

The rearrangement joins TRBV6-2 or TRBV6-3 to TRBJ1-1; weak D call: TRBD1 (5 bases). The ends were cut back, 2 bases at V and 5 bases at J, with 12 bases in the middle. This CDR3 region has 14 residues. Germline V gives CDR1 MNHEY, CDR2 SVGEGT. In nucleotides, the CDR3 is TGTGCCAGCAGTTACGCTGGGGGTCAGACTGAAGCTTTCTTT. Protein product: CASSYAGGQTEAFF.

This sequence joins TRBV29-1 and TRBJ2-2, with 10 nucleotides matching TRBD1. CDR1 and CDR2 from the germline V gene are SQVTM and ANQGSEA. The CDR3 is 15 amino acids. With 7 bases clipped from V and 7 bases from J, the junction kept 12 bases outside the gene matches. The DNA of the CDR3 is TGCAGCGCAGTCCGGACGGGACAGGGGAGCGGGGAGCTGTTTTTT. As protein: CSAVRTGQGSGELFF.

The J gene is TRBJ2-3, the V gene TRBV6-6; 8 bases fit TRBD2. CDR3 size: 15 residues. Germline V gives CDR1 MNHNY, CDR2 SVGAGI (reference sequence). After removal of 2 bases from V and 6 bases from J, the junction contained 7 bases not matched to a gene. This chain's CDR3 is CASSYPGGGHDTQYF. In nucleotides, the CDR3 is TGTGCCAGCAGTTACCCCGGCGGGGGGCATGATACGCAGTATTTT.

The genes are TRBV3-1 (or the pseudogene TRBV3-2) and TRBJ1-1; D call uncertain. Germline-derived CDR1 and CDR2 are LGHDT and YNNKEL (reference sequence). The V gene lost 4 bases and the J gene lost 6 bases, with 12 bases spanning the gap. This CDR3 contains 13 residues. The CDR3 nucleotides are TGTGCCAGCAGCCGGTCACAGACGTCTGAAGCTTTCTTT. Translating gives CASSRSQTSEAFF.

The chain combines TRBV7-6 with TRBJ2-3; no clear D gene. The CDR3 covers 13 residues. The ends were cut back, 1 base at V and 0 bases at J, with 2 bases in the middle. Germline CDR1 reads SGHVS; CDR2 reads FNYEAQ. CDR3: CASSLGSTDTQYF. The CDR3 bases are TGTGCCAGCAGCTTAGGGAGCACAGATACGCAGTATTTT.

CDR3: CASTALGDRGDEQYF. The CDR3 DNA reads as TGTGCCAGCACCGCGCTGGGGGACAGGGGTGACGAGCAGTACTTC. The chain couples TRBV27 to TRBJ2-7, with 10 bases identical to TRBD1. The germline CDR1 and CDR2 sequences are MNHEY and SMNVEV (reference sequence). The ends lost 7 bases at V and 5 bases at J; junction bases unmatched: 11. The CDR3 runs to 15 residues.

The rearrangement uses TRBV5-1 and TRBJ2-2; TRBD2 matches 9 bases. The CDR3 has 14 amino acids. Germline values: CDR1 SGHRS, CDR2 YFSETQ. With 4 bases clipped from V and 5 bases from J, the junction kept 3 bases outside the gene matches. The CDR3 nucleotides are TGCGCCAGCAGCCGGACTAGCGAGACCGGGGAGCTGTTTTTT. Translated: CASSRTSETGELFF.

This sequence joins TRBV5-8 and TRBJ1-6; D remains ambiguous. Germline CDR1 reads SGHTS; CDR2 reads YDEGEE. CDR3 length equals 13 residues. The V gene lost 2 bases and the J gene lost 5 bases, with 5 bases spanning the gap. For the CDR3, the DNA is TGTGCCAGCAGCTTCCGGAATAATTCACCCCTCCACTTT. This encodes CASSFRNNSPLHF.

CDR3 residues: CASNRGPNTEAFF. The CDR3 bases are TGTGCCAGCAACAGGGGCCCAAACACTGAAGCTTTCTTT. V usage is TRBV7-8 and J usage is TRBJ1-1; 7 nucleotides line up with TRBD1. CDR1 SGHVS and CDR2 FQNEAQ come from the germline V gene. The CDR3 is 13 residues long. Unmatched junction bases numbered 4, after V lost 7 bases and J lost 2 bases.

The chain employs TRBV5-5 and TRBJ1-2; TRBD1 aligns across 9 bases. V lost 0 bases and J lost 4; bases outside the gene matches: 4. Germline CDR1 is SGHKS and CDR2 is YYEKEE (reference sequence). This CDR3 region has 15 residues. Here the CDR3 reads CASSLGDRETYGYTF. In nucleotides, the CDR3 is TGTGCCAGCAGCTTGGGGGACAGGGAGACCTATGGCTACACCTTC.

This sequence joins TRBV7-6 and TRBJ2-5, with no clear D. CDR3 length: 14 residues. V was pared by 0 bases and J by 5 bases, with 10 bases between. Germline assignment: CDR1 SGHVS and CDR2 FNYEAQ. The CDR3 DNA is TGTGCCAGCAGCTTAGCAGGGTTAGGTGAGACCCAGTACTTC. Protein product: CASSLAGLGETQYF.

In DNA form, the CDR3 reads TGTGCCACCAGCAGGGCCCTATGGGGACAGGGAGGGGATGGCTACACCTTC. It encodes CATSRALWGQGGDGYTF. The V gene is TRBV15, the J gene TRBJ1-2; TRBD1 matches 9 bases. CDR1 and CDR2 from the germline V gene are LNHNV and YYDKDF (reference sequence). The V gene end was trimmed by 3 bases and the J gene end by 6 bases; junction bases not matched to a gene: 14. CDR3 length: 17 amino acids. The entire variable domain, with the rest obtained from reference TRBV15 and TRBJ1-2, is as follows: DAMVIQNPRYQVTQFGKPVTLSCSQTLNHNVMYWYQQKSSQAPKLLFHYYDKDFNNEADTPDNFQSRRPNTSFCFLDIRSPGLGDTAMYLCATSRALWGQGGDGYTFGSGTRLTVV.